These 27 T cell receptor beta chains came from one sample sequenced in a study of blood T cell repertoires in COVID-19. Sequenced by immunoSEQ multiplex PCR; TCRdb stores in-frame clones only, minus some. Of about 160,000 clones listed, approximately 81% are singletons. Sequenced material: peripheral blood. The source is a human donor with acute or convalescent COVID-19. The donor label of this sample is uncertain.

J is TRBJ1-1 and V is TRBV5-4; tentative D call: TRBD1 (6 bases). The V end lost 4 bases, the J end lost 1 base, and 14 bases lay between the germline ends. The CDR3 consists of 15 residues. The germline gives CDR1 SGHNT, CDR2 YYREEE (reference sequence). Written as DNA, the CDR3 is TGTGCCAGCAGCCTCACAGGGAGGGGGAACACTGAAGCTTTCTTT. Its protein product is CASSLTGRGNTEAFF.

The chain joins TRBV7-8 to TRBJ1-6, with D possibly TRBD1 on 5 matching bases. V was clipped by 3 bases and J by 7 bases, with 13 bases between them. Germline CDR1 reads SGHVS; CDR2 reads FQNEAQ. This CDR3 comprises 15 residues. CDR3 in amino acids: CASSFRVGQNSPLHF. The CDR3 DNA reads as TGTGCCAGCAGCTTCAGGGTGGGGCAGAATTCACCCCTCCACTTT.

The CDR3 spells CATRDRGFGYTF. The CDR3 DNA sequence: TGTGCCACCAGAGACAGGGGTTTTGGCTACACCTTC. J is TRBJ1-2 and V is TRBV24-1; the match to TRBD1 covers 8 bases. Looked up from germline, CDR1 is KGHDR and CDR2 is SFDVKD. The CDR3 runs 12 residues. The V segment lost 7 bases and the J segment 7 bases; nucleotides outside the gene matches: 4.

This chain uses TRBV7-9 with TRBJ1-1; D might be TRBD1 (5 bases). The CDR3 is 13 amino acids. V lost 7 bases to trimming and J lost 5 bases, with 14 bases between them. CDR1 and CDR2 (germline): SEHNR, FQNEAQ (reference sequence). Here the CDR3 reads CASNSRGRTEAFF. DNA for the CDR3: TGTGCCAGCAACTCTCGGGGGAGGACTGAAGCTTTCTTT.

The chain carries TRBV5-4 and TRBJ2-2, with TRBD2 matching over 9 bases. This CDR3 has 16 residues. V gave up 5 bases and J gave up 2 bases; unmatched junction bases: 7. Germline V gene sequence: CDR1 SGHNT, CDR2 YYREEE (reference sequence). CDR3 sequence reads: CASSSKRGDNTGELFF. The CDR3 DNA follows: TGTGCCAGCAGTTCCAAGCGGGGGGACAACACCGGGGAGCTGTTTTTT. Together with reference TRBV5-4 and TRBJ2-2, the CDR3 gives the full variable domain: ETGVTQSPTHLIKTRGQQVTLRCSSQSGHNTVSWYQQALGQGPQFIFQYYREEENGRGNFPPRFSGLQFPNYSSELNVNALELDDSALYLCASSSKRGDNTGELFFGEGSRLTVL.

CDR3 DNA: TGTGCCAGTAGTCCGGACGCCGGGACAGGGCTCCACCGGGGCGGCTACACCTTC. Amino acid sequence: CASSPDAGTGLHRGGYTF. The chain joins TRBV19 to TRBJ1-2; 9 nucleotides agree with TRBD1. The V and J ends lost 5 bases and 8 bases, in that order; junction bases with no gene match: 21. The CDR3 covers 18 residues. Germline CDR1 LNHDA, CDR2 SQIVND (reference sequence).

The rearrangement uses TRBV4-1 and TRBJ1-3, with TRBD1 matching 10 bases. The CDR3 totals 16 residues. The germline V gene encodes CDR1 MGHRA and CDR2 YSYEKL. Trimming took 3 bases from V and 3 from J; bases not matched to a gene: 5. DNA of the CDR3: TGCGCCAGCAGCCATTCTGGACAGGGGGGTGGAAACACCATATATTTT. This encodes CASSHSGQGGGNTIYF.

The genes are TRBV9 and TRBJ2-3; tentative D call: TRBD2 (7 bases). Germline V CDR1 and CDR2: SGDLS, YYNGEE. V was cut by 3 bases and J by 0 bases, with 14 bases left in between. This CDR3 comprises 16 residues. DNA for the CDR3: TGTGCCAGCAGCGCGAGGGGGGGCCGGAGCACAGATACGCAGTATTTT. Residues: CASSARGGRSTDTQYF. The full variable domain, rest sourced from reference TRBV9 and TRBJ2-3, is DSGVTQTPKHLITATGQRVTLRCSPRSGDLSVYWYQQSLDQGLQFLIQYYNGEERAKGNILERFSAQQFPDLHSELNLSSLELGDSALYFCASSARGGRSTDTQYFGPGTRLTVL.

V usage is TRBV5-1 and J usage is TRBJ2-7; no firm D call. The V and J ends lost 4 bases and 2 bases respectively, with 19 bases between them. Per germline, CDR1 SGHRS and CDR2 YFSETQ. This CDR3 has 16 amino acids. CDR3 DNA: TGCGCCAGCAGCACTAACTACCGGGTTGTCACCTACGAGCAGTACTTC. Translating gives CASSTNYRVVTYEQYF.

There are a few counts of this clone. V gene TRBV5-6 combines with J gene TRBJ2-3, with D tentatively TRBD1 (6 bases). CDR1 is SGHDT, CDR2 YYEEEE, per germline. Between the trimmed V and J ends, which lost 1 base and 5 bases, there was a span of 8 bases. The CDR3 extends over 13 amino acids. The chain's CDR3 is CASSLKGVDTQYF. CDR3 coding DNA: TGTGCCAGCAGCTTGAAGGGGGTAGATACGCAGTATTTT.

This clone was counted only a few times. CDR3 loop: CASSLAGQVIYGYTF. The CDR3 DNA sequence: TGTGCCAGCAGCTTGGCCGGACAGGTCATCTATGGCTACACCTTC. This sequence joins TRBV5-4 and TRBJ1-2; 7 nucleotides agree with TRBD1. Germline-derived CDR1 and CDR2 are SGHNT and YYREEE (reference sequence). V was clipped by 0 bases and J by 4 bases; unmatched bases: 6. CDR3 size: 15 residues.

The CDR3 loop is CASSTLTGGVTEAFF. CDR3 sequence (DNA): TGTGCCAGTAGTACCCTGACAGGGGGCGTAACTGAAGCTTTCTTT. V and J are TRBV19 and TRBJ1-1, with TRBD1 identical over 10 bases. V was pared by 4 bases and J by 5 bases, with 7 bases of the junction left unmatched. Looked up from germline, CDR1 is LNHDA and CDR2 is SQIVND (reference sequence). The CDR3 is 15 amino acids.

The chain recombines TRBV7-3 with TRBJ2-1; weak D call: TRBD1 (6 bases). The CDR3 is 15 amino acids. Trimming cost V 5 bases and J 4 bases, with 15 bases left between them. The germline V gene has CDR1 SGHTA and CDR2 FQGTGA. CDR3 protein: CASSDTGSTYNEQFF. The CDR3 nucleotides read TGTGCCAGCAGCGACACAGGGAGCACATACAATGAGCAGTTCTTC.

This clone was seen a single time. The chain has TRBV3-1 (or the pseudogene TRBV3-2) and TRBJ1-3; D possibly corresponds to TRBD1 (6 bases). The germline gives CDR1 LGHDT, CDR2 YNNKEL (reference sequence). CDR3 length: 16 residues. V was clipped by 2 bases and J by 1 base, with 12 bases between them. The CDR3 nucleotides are TGTGCCAGCAGCCAACACAGGGAAAGTTCTGGAAACACCATATATTTT. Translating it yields CASSQHRESSGNTIYF.

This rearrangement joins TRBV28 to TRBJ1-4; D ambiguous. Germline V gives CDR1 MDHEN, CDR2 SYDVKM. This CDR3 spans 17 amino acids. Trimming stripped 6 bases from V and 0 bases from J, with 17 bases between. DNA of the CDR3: TGTGCCAGCAGGGGTCCGAGGGTTCTCGCAACTAATGAAAAACTGTTTTTT. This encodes CASRGPRVLATNEKLFF.

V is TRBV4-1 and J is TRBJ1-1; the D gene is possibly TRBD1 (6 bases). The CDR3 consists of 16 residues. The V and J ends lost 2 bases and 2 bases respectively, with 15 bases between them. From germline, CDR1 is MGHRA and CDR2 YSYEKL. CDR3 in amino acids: CASSQRTDTFNTEAFF. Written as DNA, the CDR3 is TGCGCCAGCAGCCAAAGGACAGATACATTTAACACTGAAGCTTTCTTT.

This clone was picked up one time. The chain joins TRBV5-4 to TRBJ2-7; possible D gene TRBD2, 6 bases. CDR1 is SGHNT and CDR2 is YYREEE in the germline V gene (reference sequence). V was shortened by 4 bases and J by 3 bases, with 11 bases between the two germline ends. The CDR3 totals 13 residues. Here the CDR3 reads CASSRGTFYEQYF. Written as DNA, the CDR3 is TGTGCCAGCAGCCGCGGGACCTTCTACGAGCAGTACTTC.

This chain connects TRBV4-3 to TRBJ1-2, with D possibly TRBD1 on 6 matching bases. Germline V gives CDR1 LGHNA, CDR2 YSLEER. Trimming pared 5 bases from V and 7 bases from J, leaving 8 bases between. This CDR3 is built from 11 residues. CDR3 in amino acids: CASSRGFGYTF. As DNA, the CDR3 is TGCGCCAGCAGCAGGGGGTTTGGCTACACCTTC.

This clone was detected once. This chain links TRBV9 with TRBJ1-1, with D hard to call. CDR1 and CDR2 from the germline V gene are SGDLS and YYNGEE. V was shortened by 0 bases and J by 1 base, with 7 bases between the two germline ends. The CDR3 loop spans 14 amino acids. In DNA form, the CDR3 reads TGTGCCAGCAGCGTAGCTCCGGGGAACACTGAAGCTTTCTTT. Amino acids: CASSVAPGNTEAFF.

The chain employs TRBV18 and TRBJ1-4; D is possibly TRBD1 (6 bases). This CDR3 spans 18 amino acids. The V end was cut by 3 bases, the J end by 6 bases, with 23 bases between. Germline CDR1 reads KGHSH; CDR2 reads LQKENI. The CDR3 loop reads CASSPFRQAGVSDEKLFF. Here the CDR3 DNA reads TGTGCCAGCTCACCCTTCAGACAGGCTGGAGTATCGGATGAAAAACTGTTTTTT.

In nucleotides, the CDR3 is TGTGCCAGCAGCTCGAGAGCGGGGGGGCCCTTCTACTCCTACGAGCAGTACTTC. Translated: CASSSRAGGPFYSYEQYF. This chain links TRBV5-4 with TRBJ2-7, with 10 bases lining up with TRBD2. The germline V gene encodes CDR1 SGHNT and CDR2 YYREEE (reference sequence). This CDR3 spans 18 amino acids. V was clipped by 3 bases and J by 0 bases; unmatched bases: 12.

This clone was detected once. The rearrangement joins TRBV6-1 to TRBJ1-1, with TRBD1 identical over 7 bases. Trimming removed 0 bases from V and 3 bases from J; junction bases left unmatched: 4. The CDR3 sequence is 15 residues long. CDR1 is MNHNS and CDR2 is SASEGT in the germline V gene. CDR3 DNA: TGTGCCAGCAGTGAAGCGACAGGGTGGGACACTGAAGCTTTCTTT. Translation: CASSEATGWDTEAFF.

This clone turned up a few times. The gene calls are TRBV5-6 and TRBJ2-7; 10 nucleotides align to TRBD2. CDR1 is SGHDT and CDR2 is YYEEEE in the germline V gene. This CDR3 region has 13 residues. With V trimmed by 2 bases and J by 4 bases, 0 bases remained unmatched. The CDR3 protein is CASSLLAGYEQYF. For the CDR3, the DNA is TGTGCCAGCAGCTTACTAGCGGGGTACGAGCAGTACTTC.

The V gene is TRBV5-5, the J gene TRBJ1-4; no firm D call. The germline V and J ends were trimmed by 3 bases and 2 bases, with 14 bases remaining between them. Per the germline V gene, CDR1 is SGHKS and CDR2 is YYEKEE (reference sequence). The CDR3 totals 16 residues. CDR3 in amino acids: CASSWGVRVTNEKLFF. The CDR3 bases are TGTGCCAGCAGCTGGGGAGTTAGGGTGACTAATGAAAAACTGTTTTTT.

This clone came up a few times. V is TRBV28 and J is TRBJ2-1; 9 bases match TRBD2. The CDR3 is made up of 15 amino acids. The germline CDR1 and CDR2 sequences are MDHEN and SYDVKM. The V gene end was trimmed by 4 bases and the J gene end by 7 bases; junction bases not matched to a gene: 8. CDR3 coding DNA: TGTGCCAGCAGTTCGCCCAGCGGGGGGAAGAATGAGCAGTTCTTC. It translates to CASSSPSGGKNEQFF.

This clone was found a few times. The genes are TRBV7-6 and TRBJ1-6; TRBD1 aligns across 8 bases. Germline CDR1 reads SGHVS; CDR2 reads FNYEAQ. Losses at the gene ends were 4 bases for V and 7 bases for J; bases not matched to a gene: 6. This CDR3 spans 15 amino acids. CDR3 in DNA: TGTGCCAGCAGCTCTGGACAGGGCCAAAATTCACCCCTCCACTTT. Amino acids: CASSSGQGQNSPLHF.

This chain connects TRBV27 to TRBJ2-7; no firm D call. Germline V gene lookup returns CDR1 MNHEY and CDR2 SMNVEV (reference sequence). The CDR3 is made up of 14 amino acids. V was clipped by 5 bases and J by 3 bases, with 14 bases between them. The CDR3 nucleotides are TGTGCCAGCAGTGCGCACTCGAGAAGCTACGAGCAGTACTTC. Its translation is CASSAHSRSYEQYF.